Listed below are T cell receptor beta chains from one sample, sequenced in a study of blood T cell repertoires in COVID-19. Data came from immunoSEQ multiplex PCR; TCRdb stores just in-frame clones and leaves some out. The data hold about 70,000 clones, with roughly 86% observed a single time. Source material: peripheral blood. The receptors originated from a man aged 35 to 55 with COVID-19, enrolled during active disease. Each CDR3 is given with its conserved first and last residue. D genes are given only for firm matches. Part of the rows lack a size; the others show once, few, many or a class for expanded clones.

>TRBJ1-2|-|-|TRBV12-2|13
TGTGCAAGTCGCTTCGGGGTCGGCCCTGGCTACACCTTC
CASRFGVGPGYTF
>TRBJ1-1|-|few|TRBV5-1|14
TGCGCCAGCAGCCTATTTGGGGGGGAAACTGAAGCTTTCTTT
CASSLFGGETEAFF
>TRBJ1-4|-|-|TRBV4-1|12
TGCGCCAGCAGCCTTCGAGGGGAAAAACTGTTTTTT
CASSLRGEKLFF
>TRBJ2-7|-|-|TRBV3-1/TRBV3-2|16
TGTGCCAGCAGCCAACTACCAGTAGCGCGTGCCTACGAGCAGTACTTC
CASSQLPVARAYEQYF
>TRBJ2-1|-|-|TRBV30|11
TGTGCCTGGAGTCTTACTCGGCGGGGGTTCTTC
CAWSLTRRGFF
>TRBJ2-3|-|-|TRBV2|15
TGTGCCAGCAGTGAATTGAGGCAGAGCACAGATACGCAGTATTTT
CASSELRQSTDTQYF
>TRBJ1-1|-|-|TRBV28|14
TGTGCCAGCAGTCCTCCCCGGGGGGTCACTGAAGCTTTCTTT
CASSPPRGVTEAFF
>TRBJ1-4|-|-|TRBV5-1|14
TGCGCCAGCAGCCCGGGAGGGACTAATGAAAAACTGTTTTTT
CASSPGGTNEKLFF
>TRBJ1-5|TRBD1|-|TRBV2|16
TGTGCCAGCAGAGAAAGGACAGGGATAGGCGGTCAGCCCCAGCATTTT
CASRERTGIGGQPQHF
>TRBJ2-1|TRBD2|once|TRBV24-1|17
TGTGCCACCAGTGGGAGAAGCGGGGGGGCTTCCTACAATGAGCAGTTCTTC
CATSGRSGGASYNEQFF
>TRBJ2-3|-|-|TRBV27|14
TGTGCCAGCAGTTCCCCTCTCAGCACAGATACGCAGTATTTT
CASSSPLSTDTQYF
>TRBJ1-6|-|-|TRBV15|17
TGTGCCACCAGCAGAGATCGCACCAGCTCCTATAATTCACCCCTCCACTTT
CATSRDRTSSYNSPLHF
>TRBJ2-7|-|-|TRBV7-2|14
TGTGCCAGCAGCTTAGCAACCGCGATTTACGAGCAGTACTTC
CASSLATAIYEQYF
>TRBJ1-2|-|-|TRBV6-5|14
TGTGCCAGCAGTTACTCGACTGGTCCTGGGGGCTACACCTTC
CASSYSTGPGGYTF
>TRBJ2-3|-|-|TRBV4-1|15
TGCGCCAGCACCCCCCTCGCCAGCGGCACAGATACGCAGTATTTT
CASTPLASGTDTQYF
>TRBJ2-4|-|-|TRBV6-1|13
TGTGCCAGCAGTGAACTCCCTACCAACATTCAGTACTTC
CASSELPTNIQYF
>TRBJ1-2|TRBD1|-|TRBV19|15
TGTGCCAGTAGTATAACGTCCGGGACAGCCTATGGCTACACCTTC
CASSITSGTAYGYTF
>TRBJ2-5|TRBD2|-|TRBV10-3|16
TGTGCCATCAGTGAGTCGACGGGACTACCGCAAGAGACCCAGTACTTC
CAISESTGLPQETQYF
>TRBJ2-2|-|-|TRBV11-2|15
TGTGCCAGCGGGCGCTCCGGATCGAACACCGGGGAGCTGTTTTTT
CASGRSGSNTGELFF
>TRBJ2-3|-|-|TRBV9|13
TGTGCCAGCAGCCCACACGGCACAGATACGCAGTATTTT
CASSPHGTDTQYF
>TRBJ1-4|-|-|TRBV18|17
TGTGCCAGCTCACATTCCCGACTACACCAAACTAATGAAAAACTGTTTTTT
CASSHSRLHQTNEKLFF
>TRBJ2-1|TRBD1|-|TRBV11-1|15
TGTGCCAGCAGCCCACCGGGACAGGGCTACAATGAGCAGTTCTTC
CASSPPGQGYNEQFF
>TRBJ2-1|-|-|TRBV5-5|17
TGTGCCAGCAGCTTGGCCCGCGGGGGCTCCCACTACAATGAGCAGTTCTTC
CASSLARGGSHYNEQFF
>TRBJ2-7|-|-|TRBV11-1|14
TGTGCCAGCAGCCACCACCTCACAGACTACGAGCAGTACTTC
CASSHHLTDYEQYF
>TRBJ1-5|-|-|TRBV5-4|15
TGTGCCAGCAGCTTGGGAGGTCTACGCAATCAGCCCCAGCATTTT
CASSLGGLRNQPQHF
>TRBJ2-7|TRBD1|-|TRBV2|14
TGTGCCAGCAGGGACAGGGTCAACTCCTACGAGCAGTACTTC
CASRDRVNSYEQYF
>TRBJ1-2|TRBD1|-|TRBV19|15
TGTGCCAGTAGTTCGCTTACAGGGGGCGTTGATGGCTACACCTTC
CASSSLTGGVDGYTF
>TRBJ2-3|TRBD1|once|TRBV29-1|13
TGCAGCGTTGGAGGCAGGGGGACAGATACGCAGTATTTT
CSVGGRGTDTQYF
>TRBJ1-4|-|-|TRBV3-1/TRBV3-2|15
TGTGCCAGCAGCCGCCTGGTCAGTTCTAATGAAAAACTGTTTTTT
CASSRLVSSNEKLFF
>TRBJ2-1|TRBD2|few|TRBV7-6|15
TGTGCCAGCAGCAATGGGACTAGCTTACTCCATGAGCAGTTCTTC
CASSNGTSLLHEQFF
>TRBJ1-6|TRBD1|few|TRBV30|17
TGTGCCTGGAGTGTGGGTACCGGGACAGCAACCGGGTCACCCCTCCACTTT
CAWSVGTGTATGSPLHF
>TRBJ2-3|TRBD1|-|TRBV10-3|15
TGTGCCATCAGTGAGGGAACAGGGGAGACAGATACGCAGTATTTT
CAISEGTGETDTQYF
>TRBJ1-1|-|few|TRBV5-1|16
TGCGCCAGCAGCTTACGGAGGAGGGGTGAAGACACTGAAGCTTTCTTT
CASSLRRRGEDTEAFF
>TRBJ2-1|TRBD1|-|TRBV29-1|12
TGCAGCGTTGGGGACAGCACTAATGAGCAGTTCTTC
CSVGDSTNEQFF
>TRBJ1-2|-|-|TRBV10-3|15
TGTGCCATCAGTGAATCTTCGACAGTTCATCATGGCTACACCTTC
CAISESSTVHHGYTF
>TRBJ1-5|-|-|TRBV7-9|17
TGTGCCAGCAGCTTAGGTCCTCCCAGGGGAAGCAATCAGCCCCAGCATTTT
CASSLGPPRGSNQPQHF
>TRBJ2-5|TRBD2|-|TRBV2|18
TGTGCCAGCAGTGTATCAAAAATAGCGGGGGTGCACCAAGAGACCCAGTACTTC
CASSVSKIAGVHQETQYF
>TRBJ2-5|-|-|TRBV20-1|11
TGCAGTGCTATAGTCAGGGAGACCCAGTACTTC
CSAIVRETQYF
>TRBJ1-2|TRBD1|-|TRBV28|13
TGTGCCAGCAGTTATGGGACAGATGTCGGCTACACCTTC
CASSYGTDVGYTF
>TRBJ2-1|-|-|TRBV10-1|13
TGCGCCAGCAGTCCTAGCGTCTACAATGAGCAGTTCTTC
CASSPSVYNEQFF
>TRBJ1-2|TRBD1|once|TRBV11-1|15
TGTGCCAGCAGCTTAGTACAGGGGGCGTCGGCTGGCTACACCTTC
CASSLVQGASAGYTF
>TRBJ1-6|-|-|TRBV6-5|13
TGTGCCAGCAGTTACGGGCCAGGATCACCCCTCCACTTT
CASSYGPGSPLHF
>TRBJ1-1|TRBD1|-|TRBV11-2|14
TGTGCCAGCAGCTCCCGACAGGGGAACACTGAAGCTTTCTTT
CASSSRQGNTEAFF
>TRBJ1-5|-|-|TRBV12-3/TRBV12-4|13
TGTGCCAGCGGCGTACCAGGGGAAAAGCCCCAGCATTTT
CASGVPGEKPQHF
>TRBJ2-5|-|-|TRBV4-1|13
TGCGCCAGCAGCCGGGGAGACCAAGAGACCCAGTACTTC
CASSRGDQETQYF
>TRBJ2-3|-|-|TRBV30|12
TGTGCCTGGAGTGTCGGTAGCGATACGCAGTATTTT
CAWSVGSDTQYF
>TRBJ1-3|-|-|TRBV6-5|16
TGTGCCAGCAGTTACTCTGTATACGGGTTAGGAAACACCATATATTTT
CASSYSVYGLGNTIYF
>TRBJ2-7|TRBD1|-|TRBV6-5|11
TGTGCCAGCAGTAACAGGGGAGTGGAGTACTTC
CASSNRGVEYF
>TRBJ2-5|-|-|TRBV18|13
TGTGCCAGCTCACCGAGTGGAGGAGAGACCCAGTACTTC
CASSPSGGETQYF